This is a list of T cell receptor beta chains from one sample in a study of chemoradiotherapy in HPV16-positive cancers. TCRdb's table, derived via immunoSEQ multiplex PCR, lists solely in-frame clones and lacks some. Of 11,000 or so clones in the sample, around 66% were seen once. Sampling took place from a patient who underwent chemoradiotherapy. The receptors were gathered from a human donor with HPV-associated anogenital cancer. Each CDR3 is given with its conserved first and last residue. The order of the fields is V gene, J gene, D gene, clone size, CDR3 DNA, CDR3 protein. The D gene is left open where the match is weak. Size is omitted from some rows. Given values are once, few, many or a class for expanded clones.

V gene: TRBV7-2; J gene: TRBJ2-1; D gene: TRBD1; clone size: NA; CDR3 DNA: TGTGCCAGCAGCTTAAGACAGGGGGTTTACAATGAGCAGTTCTTC; CDR3 protein: CASSLRQGVYNEQFF
V gene: TRBV9; J gene: TRBJ1-6; D gene: NA; clone size: NA; CDR3 DNA: TGTGCCAGCAGCGTCGGACGCCCCTATAATTCACCCCTCCACTTT; CDR3 protein: CASSVGRPYNSPLHF
V gene: TRBV28; J gene: TRBJ2-2; D gene: TRBD1; clone size: NA; CDR3 DNA: TGTGCCAGCAGTTTCGGGGACAGGGCTTTTGGGGCCGGGGAGCTGTTTTTT; CDR3 protein: CASSFGDRAFGAGELFF
V gene: TRBV9; J gene: TRBJ2-3; D gene: NA; clone size: NA; CDR3 DNA: TGTGCCAGCAGCTCCTCGACAGATACGCAGTATTTT; CDR3 protein: CASSSSTDTQYF
V gene: TRBV5-1; J gene: TRBJ1-2; D gene: NA; clone size: NA; CDR3 DNA: TGCGCCAGCAGCTACTCCGGGCCGAACTATGGCTACACCTTC; CDR3 protein: CASSYSGPNYGYTF
V gene: TRBV6-1; J gene: TRBJ2-7; D gene: TRBD1; clone size: NA; CDR3 DNA: TGTGCCAGCAGTGAATTAGGGACAGGGCCTTACGAGCAGTACTTC; CDR3 protein: CASSELGTGPYEQYF
V gene: TRBV7-2; J gene: TRBJ2-2; D gene: NA; clone size: NA; CDR3 DNA: TGTGCCAGCAACCGACAGAGAAACACCGGGGAGCTGTTTTTT; CDR3 protein: CASNRQRNTGELFF
V gene: TRBV29-1; J gene: TRBJ2-3; D gene: TRBD1; clone size: NA; CDR3 DNA: TGCAGCGCTCGACAGGGGCCCACAGATACGCAGTATTTT; CDR3 protein: CSARQGPTDTQYF
V gene: TRBV5-6; J gene: TRBJ2-7; D gene: NA; clone size: NA; CDR3 DNA: TGTGCCAGCAGCTCAACTTACGAGCAGTACTTC; CDR3 protein: CASSSTYEQYF
V gene: TRBV5-5; J gene: TRBJ1-1; D gene: NA; clone size: NA; CDR3 DNA: TGTGCCAGCAGCTTGGATGTTCCGCCGAACACTGAAGCTTTCTTT; CDR3 protein: CASSLDVPPNTEAFF
V gene: TRBV7-9; J gene: TRBJ1-6; D gene: NA; clone size: NA; CDR3 DNA: TGTGCCAGCAGCTTACAGGGAGCCTATAATTCACCCCTCCACTTT; CDR3 protein: CASSLQGAYNSPLHF
V gene: TRBV7-2; J gene: TRBJ2-7; D gene: NA; clone size: NA; CDR3 DNA: TGTGCCAGCAGTCTCAGCTCCTACGAGCAGTACTTC; CDR3 protein: CASSLSSYEQYF
V gene: TRBV10-3; J gene: TRBJ2-3; D gene: NA; clone size: NA; CDR3 DNA: TGTGCCATCAGGGACAACACAGATACGCAGTATTTT; CDR3 protein: CAIRDNTDTQYF
V gene: TRBV4-2; J gene: TRBJ1-2; D gene: NA; clone size: NA; CDR3 DNA: TGTGCCAGCAGCCAAGGGAGGGGCTATGGCTACACCTTC; CDR3 protein: CASSQGRGYGYTF
V gene: TRBV4-2; J gene: TRBJ1-5; D gene: NA; clone size: few; CDR3 DNA: TGTGCCAGCAGCCAGGACAGCAATCAGCCCCAGCATTTT; CDR3 protein: CASSQDSNQPQHF
V gene: TRBV6-4; J gene: TRBJ1-1; D gene: NA; clone size: NA; CDR3 DNA: TGTGCCAGCACCCACCAGGGTGAAGCTTTCTTT; CDR3 protein: CASTHQGEAFF
V gene: TRBV5-1; J gene: TRBJ2-7; D gene: TRBD2; clone size: few; CDR3 DNA: TGCGCCAGCAGCTCCCTAGCGGGGGGGCCTTACGAGCAGTACTTC; CDR3 protein: CASSSLAGGPYEQYF
V gene: TRBV28; J gene: TRBJ1-2; D gene: TRBD1; clone size: NA; CDR3 DNA: TGTGCCAGCAGCTCCCAGGGACAGGTCTGGGGCTACACCTTC; CDR3 protein: CASSSQGQVWGYTF
V gene: TRBV2; J gene: TRBJ1-2; D gene: NA; clone size: NA; CDR3 DNA: TGTGCCAGCAGCCAGGACCTGTTTGGCTATGGCTACACCTTC; CDR3 protein: CASSQDLFGYGYTF
V gene: TRBV5-3; J gene: TRBJ1-5; D gene: NA; clone size: once; CDR3 DNA: TGTGCCAGAAGCTTGTTTTGCGCGACAGGTGTCGGCCTTAGCAATCAGCCCCAGCATTTT; CDR3 protein: CARSLFCATGVGLSNQPQHF
V gene: TRBV5-6; J gene: TRBJ2-5; D gene: NA; clone size: NA; CDR3 DNA: TGTGCCAGCAGCTCGATCGAAGAGACCCAGTACTTC; CDR3 protein: CASSSIEETQYF
V gene: TRBV6-1; J gene: TRBJ2-5; D gene: TRBD1; clone size: NA; CDR3 DNA: TGTGCCAGCAGTGACCCGGGACAGACTTTACAAGAGACCCAGTACTTC; CDR3 protein: CASSDPGQTLQETQYF
V gene: TRBV5-1; J gene: TRBJ1-2; D gene: NA; clone size: NA; CDR3 DNA: TGCGCCAGCAGCTTAGGGGAGGACTATGGCTACACCTTC; CDR3 protein: CASSLGEDYGYTF
V gene: TRBV7-8; J gene: TRBJ2-3; D gene: TRBD2; clone size: few; CDR3 DNA: TGTGCCAGCAGCTTAGGACTAGCGGGGTACGCGCAGTATTTT; CDR3 protein: CASSLGLAGYAQYF